The present TCR beta chain was sequenced within a study of glioma-infiltrating T cells after dendritic cell vaccination. Using immunoSEQ multiplex PCR, the repertoire was profiled, and TCRdb retains in-frame clones only, with some absent. The sample contains tens of thousands of clones, roughly 84% of which appear only once. Concerning this clone: Its antigen is not known.

General study points: Longer survival after dendritic cell vaccination followed higher pretreatment TIL content.

This CDR3 has 11 residues. Trimming removed 4 bases at V and 4 bases at J, with 5 bases between. The germline V gene encodes CDR1 MNHNS and CDR2 SASEGT. The specimen was blood, collected before dendritic cell vaccination. This rearrangement joins TRBV6-1 to TRBJ2-7; D ambiguous. The TCR comes from a human donor with glioblastoma. As DNA, the CDR3 is TGTGCCAGCAGTGGGCAGTACGAGCAGTACTTC. Encoded protein: CASSGQYEQYF.